This T cell receptor (beta chain) emerged from a study of blood T cell repertoires in COVID-19. Across the study: COVID-19 samples collected from the United States, Italy and Spain covered acute and convalescent phases. T cells, B-cell-depleted T cells, or PBMCs supplied cDNA or gDNA.

Germline V gene lookup returns CDR1 LNHDA and CDR2 SQIVND (reference sequence). The CDR3 has 16 amino acids. V was clipped by 3 bases and J by 5 bases, with 17 bases between them. In its sample, this clone was seen a few times. Enrollment of patients from Seattle took place during active infection, with longitudinal follow-up. Profiling relied on immunoSEQ multiplex PCR, and the TCRdb table lists in-frame clones only, not all of them. The repertoire holds around 220,000 clones, with about four fifths as singletons. The V and J genes are TRBV19 and TRBJ1-5; D is perhaps TRBD1 (5 bases). Input material: peripheral blood. The TCR was taken from a woman at least 80 years old with COVID-19, enrolled during active disease. This CDR3 is CASSMWGRGGDQPQHF. The CDR3 coding sequence is TGTGCCAGTAGTATGTGGGGGAGGGGTGGCGATCAGCCCCAGCATTTT. Supplemented by reference TRBV19 and TRBJ1-5, the full variable domain reads DGGITQSPKYLFRKEGQNVTLSCEQNLNHDAMYWYRQDPGQGLRLIYYSQIVNDFQKGDIAEGYSVSREKKESFPLTVTSAQKNPTAFYLCASSMWGRGGDQPQHFGDGTRLSIL.